Sequencing of this T cell receptor (beta chain) was carried out in a study of blood T cell repertoires in COVID-19. The assay was immunoSEQ multiplex PCR, and TCRdb's table has in-frame clones only and misses some. This sample has 80,000 to 100,000 clones, with approximately 86% found just once. The sequence was collected from a man in his sixties or seventies with active or convalescent COVID-19. Material for sequencing was peripheral blood.

The CDR3 protein is CASSLGSGSSTDTQYF. Here the CDR3 DNA reads TGTGCCAGCAGCTTGGGTAGCGGGTCTAGCACAGATACGCAGTATTTT. The genes are TRBV11-2 and TRBJ2-3, with TRBD2 identical over 7 bases. The CDR3 totals 16 residues. V trimming: 3 bases; J trimming: 0 bases; junction bases outside the gene matches: 6. Germline V gene sequence: CDR1 SGHAT, CDR2 FQNNGV.